This TCR beta chain was observed in a study of shared clonotypes between healthy human individuals. Deep-level assay runs were performed. Method: immunoSEQ multiplex PCR; TCRdb's copy keeps in-frame clones and lacks some. Seen here are 490,000 or so clones, over 65% observed once, and the top ten hold 10% to 15%. The CDR3 spans 14 residues. Trimming cost V 0 bases and J 4 bases, with 10 bases left between them. The germline V gene encodes CDR1 SGHDT and CDR2 YYEEEE. The chain couples TRBV5-6 to TRBJ1-2; D not resolved. Input material: PBMCs. The TCR comes from a woman in her forties in good health. Some clones in this sample may be carry-over from other donors' samples. The CDR3 region is CASSLDMDGYGYTF. The CDR3 bases are TGTGCCAGCAGCTTGGACATGGACGGCTATGGCTACACCTTC.